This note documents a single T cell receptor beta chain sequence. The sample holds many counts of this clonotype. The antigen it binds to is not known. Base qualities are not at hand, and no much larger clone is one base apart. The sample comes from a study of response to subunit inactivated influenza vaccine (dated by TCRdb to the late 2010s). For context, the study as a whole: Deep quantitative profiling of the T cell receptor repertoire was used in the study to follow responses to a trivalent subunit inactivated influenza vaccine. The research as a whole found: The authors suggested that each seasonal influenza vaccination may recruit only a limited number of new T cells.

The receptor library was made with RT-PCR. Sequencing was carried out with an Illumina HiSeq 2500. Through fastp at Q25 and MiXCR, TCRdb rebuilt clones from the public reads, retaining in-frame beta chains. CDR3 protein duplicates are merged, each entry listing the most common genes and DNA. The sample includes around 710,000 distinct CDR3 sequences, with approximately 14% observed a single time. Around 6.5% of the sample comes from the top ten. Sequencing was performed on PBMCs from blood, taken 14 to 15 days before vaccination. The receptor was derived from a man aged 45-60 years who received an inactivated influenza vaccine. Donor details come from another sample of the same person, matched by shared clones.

For the CDR3, the sequence is CASSYNRETQYF. DNA sequence: TGTGCCAGCAGCTACAATAGGGAGACCCAGTACTTC. The sequence joins TRBV7-2 to TRBJ2-5, with the D gene call left open. Counted from cysteine to phenylalanine, this CDR3 has 12 amino acids. Only the CDR3 region is kept as DNA, spanning 36 bases read in frame from base 1. CDR1 and CDR2 are read off the germline V gene as SGHTA and FQGNSA. Trimming takes 4 bases from V and 5 bases from J, and the germline ends sit 8 bases apart. Here the CDR3 is joined to the reference TRBV7-2 and TRBJ2-5 genes, and the full variable domain is: GAGVSQSPSNKVTEKGKDVELRCDPISGHTALYWYRQSLGQGLEFLIYFQGNSAPDKSGLPSDRFSAERTGGSVSTLTIQRTQQEDSAVYLCASSYNRETQYFGPGTRLLVL.